This TCR beta chain was documented in a study of cytomegalovirus exposure and HLA in healthy donors. Study-level findings and limits: 164 TCR beta chains were listed as cytomegalovirus-associated.

The CDR3 sequence is 10 residues long. Trimming at V came to 6 bases and at J to 14 bases, leaving 8 bases not matched to a gene. Germline CDR1 DFQATT, CDR2 SNEGSKA (reference sequence). As for this clone: Its antigen is unidentified.

Sequenced by immunoSEQ multiplex PCR; TCRdb stores in-frame clones only, minus some. The sample carries 180,000 or so clones, about nine tenths recorded once. Material: PBMCs. This TCR came from a man aged 18 to 35 in good health and CMV-seropositive. The chain links TRBV20-1 to TRBJ1-2; the match to TRBD1 covers 8 bases. CDR3 in amino acids: CSADREVITF. The CDR3, as DNA: TGCAGTGCGGACAGGGAGGTGATAACCTTC.